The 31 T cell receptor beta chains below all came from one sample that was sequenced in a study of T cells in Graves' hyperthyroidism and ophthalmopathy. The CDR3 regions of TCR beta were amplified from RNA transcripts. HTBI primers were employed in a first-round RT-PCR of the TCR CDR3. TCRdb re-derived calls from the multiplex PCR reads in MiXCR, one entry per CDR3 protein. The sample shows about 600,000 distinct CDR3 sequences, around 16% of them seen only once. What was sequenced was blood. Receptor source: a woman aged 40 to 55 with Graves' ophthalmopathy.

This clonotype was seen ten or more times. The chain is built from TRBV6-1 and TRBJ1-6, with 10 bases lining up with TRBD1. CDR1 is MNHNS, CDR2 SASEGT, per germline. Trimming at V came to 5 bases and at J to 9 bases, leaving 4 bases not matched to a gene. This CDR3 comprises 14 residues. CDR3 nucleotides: TGTGCCAGCAGTATGGGACAGGGGAGTTCACCCCTCCACTTT. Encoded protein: CASSMGQGSSPLHF.

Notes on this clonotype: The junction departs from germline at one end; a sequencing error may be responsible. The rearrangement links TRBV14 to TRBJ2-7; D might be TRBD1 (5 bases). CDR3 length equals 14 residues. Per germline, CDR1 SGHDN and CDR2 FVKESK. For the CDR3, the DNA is TGCGCCAGCAGCCACCGACAGCCACCCTACGAGCAGTACTTC. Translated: CASSHRQPPYEQYF.

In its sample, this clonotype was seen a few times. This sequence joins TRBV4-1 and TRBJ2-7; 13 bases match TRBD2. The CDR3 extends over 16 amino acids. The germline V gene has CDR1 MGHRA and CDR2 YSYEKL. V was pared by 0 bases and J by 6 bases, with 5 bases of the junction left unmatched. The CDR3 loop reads CASSQDLTSGRSEQYF. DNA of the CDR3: TGCGCCAGCAGCCAAGACCTGACTAGCGGGAGGTCCGAGCAGTACTTC.

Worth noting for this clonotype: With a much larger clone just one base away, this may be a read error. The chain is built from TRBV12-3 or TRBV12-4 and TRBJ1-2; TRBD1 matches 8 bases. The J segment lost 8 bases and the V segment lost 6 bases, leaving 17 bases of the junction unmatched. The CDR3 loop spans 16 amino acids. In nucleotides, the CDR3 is TGTGCCAGCAGACGCGCCACAGGGGGTCACCCCGTCGGCTACACCTTC. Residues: CASRRATGGHPVGYTF.

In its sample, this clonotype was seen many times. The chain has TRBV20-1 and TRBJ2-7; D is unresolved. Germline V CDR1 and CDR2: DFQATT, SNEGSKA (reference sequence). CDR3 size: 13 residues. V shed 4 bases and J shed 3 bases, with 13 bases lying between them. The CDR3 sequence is CSAMPTENYEQYF. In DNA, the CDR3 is TGCAGTGCTATGCCTACAGAAAACTACGAGCAGTACTTC.

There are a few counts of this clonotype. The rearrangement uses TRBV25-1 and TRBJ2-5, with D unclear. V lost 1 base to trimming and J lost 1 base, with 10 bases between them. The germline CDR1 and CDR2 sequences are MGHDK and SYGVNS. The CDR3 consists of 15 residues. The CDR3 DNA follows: TGTGCCAGCAGTGAATCTAGGGCAGTCCAAGAGACCCAGTACTTC. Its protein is CASSESRAVQETQYF.

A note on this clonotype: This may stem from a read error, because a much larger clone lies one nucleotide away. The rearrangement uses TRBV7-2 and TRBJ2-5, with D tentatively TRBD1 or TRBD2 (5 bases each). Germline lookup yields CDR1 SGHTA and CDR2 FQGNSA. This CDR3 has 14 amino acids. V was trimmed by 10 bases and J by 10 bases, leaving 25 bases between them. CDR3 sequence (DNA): TGTGCCACCACCGACGAAGGGGCGTTCGGGGACCAGTACTTC. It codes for CATTDEGAFGDQYF.

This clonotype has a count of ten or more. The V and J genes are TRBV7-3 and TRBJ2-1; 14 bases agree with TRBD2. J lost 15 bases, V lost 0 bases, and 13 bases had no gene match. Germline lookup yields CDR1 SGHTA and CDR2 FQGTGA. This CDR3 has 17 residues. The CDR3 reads CASSLTPPGLAGAPLFF. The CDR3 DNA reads TGTGCCAGCAGCTTAACCCCCCCGGGACTAGCGGGAGCCCCCCTGTTCTTC. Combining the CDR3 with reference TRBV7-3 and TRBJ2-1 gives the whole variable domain GAGVSQTPSNKVTEKGKYVELRCDPISGHTALYWYRQSLGQGPEFLIYFQGTGAADDSGLPNDRFFAVRPEGSVSTLKIQRTERGDSAVYLCASSLTPPGLAGAPLFFGPGTRLTVL.

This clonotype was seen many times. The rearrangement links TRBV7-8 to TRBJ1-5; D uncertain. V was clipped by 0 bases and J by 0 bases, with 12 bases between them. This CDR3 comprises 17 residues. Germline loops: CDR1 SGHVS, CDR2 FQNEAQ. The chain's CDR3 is CASSLAAGSYSNQPQHF. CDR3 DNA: TGTGCCAGCAGCTTAGCGGCGGGGTCCTATAGCAATCAGCCCCAGCATTTT. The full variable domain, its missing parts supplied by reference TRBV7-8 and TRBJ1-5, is GAGVSQSPRYKVAKRGQDVALRCDPISGHVSLFWYQQALGQGPEFLTYFQNEAQLDKSGLPSDRFFAERPEGSVSTLKIQRTQQEDSAVYLCASSLAAGSYSNQPQHFGDGTRLSIL.

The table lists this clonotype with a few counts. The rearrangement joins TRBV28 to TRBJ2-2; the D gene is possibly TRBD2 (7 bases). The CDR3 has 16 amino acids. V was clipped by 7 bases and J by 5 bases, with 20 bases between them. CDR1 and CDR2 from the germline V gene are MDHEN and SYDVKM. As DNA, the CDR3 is TGTGCCAGCAATGCTGAAGGGGGGGCGCGAACCGGGGAGCTGTTTTTT. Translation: CASNAEGGARTGELFF. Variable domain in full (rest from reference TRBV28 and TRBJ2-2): DVKVTQSSRYLVKRTGEKVFLECVQDMDHENMFWYRQDPGLGLRLIYFSYDVKMKEKGDIPEGYSVSREKKERFSLILESASTNQTSMYLCASNAEGGARTGELFFGEGSRLTVL.

In nucleotides, the CDR3 is TGCAGTGCTAGGGACACCTCAACTAATGAAAAACTGTTTTTT. It is translated as CSARDTSTNEKLFF. The chain uses TRBV20-1 and TRBJ1-4, with D maybe TRBD1 (5 bases). CDR3 size: 14 residues. Trimming took 3 bases from V and 0 from J, leaving 8 bases between them. Germline V lookup: CDR1 DFQATT, CDR2 SNEGSKA (reference sequence).

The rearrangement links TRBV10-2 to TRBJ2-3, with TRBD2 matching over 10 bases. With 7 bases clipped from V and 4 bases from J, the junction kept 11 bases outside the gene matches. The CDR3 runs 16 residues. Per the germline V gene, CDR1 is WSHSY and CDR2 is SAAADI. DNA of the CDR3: TGCGCCAGCATTGCCGCCAGCGGGAGGGCCGCAGATACGCAGTATTTT. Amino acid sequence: CASIAASGRAADTQYF.

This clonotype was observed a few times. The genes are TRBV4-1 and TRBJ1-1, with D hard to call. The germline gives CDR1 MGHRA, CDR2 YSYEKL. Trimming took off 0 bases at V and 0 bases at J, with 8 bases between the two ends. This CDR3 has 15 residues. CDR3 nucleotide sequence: TGCGCCAGCAGCCAAGAAGGCGATATGAACACTGAAGCTTTCTTT. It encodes CASSQEGDMNTEAFF.

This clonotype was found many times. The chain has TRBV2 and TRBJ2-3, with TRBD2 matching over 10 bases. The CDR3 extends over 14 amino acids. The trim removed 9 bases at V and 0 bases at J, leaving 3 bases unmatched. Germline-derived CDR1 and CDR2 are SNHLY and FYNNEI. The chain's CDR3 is CAREREGSTDTQYF. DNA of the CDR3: TGTGCCAGAGAGCGGGAGGGTAGCACAGATACGCAGTATTTT.

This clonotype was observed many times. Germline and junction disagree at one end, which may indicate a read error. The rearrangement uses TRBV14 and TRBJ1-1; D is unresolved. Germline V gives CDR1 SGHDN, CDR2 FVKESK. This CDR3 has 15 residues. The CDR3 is CASSQELRPNAEAFF. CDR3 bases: TGTGCCAGCAGCCAAGAACTGAGGCCGAACGCTGAAGCTTTCTTT.

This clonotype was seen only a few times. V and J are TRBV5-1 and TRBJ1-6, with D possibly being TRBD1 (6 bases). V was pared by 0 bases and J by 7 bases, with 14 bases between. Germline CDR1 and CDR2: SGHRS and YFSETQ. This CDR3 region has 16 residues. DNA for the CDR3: TGCGCCAGCAGCTTGGCCCCTGGGGGGGCCAATTCACCCCTCCACTTT. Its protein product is CASSLAPGGANSPLHF.

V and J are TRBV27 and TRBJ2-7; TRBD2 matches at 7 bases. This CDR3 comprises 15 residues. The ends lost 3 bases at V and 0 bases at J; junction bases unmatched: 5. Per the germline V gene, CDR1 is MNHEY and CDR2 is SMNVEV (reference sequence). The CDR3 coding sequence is TGTGCCAGCAGTTTTAGCGGGCCCAGCTCCTACGAGCAGTACTTC. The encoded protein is CASSFSGPSSYEQYF.

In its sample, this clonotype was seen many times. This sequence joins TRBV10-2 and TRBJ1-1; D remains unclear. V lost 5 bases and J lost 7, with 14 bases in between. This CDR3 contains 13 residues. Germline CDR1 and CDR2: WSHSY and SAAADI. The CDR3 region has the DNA TGCGCCAGCAGTCCAAGGTTGAGGAATGAAGCTTTCTTT. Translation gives CASSPRLRNEAFF.

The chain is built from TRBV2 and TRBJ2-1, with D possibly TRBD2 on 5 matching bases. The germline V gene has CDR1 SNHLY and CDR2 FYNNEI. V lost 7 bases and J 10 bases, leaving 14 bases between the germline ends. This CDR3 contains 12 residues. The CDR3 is CASTETTGEQFF. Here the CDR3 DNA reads TGTGCCAGCACAGAGACGACGGGGGAGCAGTTCTTC.

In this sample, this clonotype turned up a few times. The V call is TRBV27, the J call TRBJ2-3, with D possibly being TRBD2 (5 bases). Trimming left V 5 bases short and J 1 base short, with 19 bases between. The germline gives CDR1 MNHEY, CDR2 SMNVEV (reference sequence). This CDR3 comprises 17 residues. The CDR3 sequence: CASSPPTWEYGTDTQYF. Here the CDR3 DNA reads TGTGCCAGCAGTCCACCCACGTGGGAGTATGGCACAGATACGCAGTATTTT.

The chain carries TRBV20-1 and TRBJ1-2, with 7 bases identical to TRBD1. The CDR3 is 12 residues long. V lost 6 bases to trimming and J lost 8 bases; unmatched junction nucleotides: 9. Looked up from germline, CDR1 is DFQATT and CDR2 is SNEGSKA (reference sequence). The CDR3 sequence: CSARDSPLGYTF. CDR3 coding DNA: TGCAGTGCCCGGGACAGTCCCCTGGGCTACACCTTC.

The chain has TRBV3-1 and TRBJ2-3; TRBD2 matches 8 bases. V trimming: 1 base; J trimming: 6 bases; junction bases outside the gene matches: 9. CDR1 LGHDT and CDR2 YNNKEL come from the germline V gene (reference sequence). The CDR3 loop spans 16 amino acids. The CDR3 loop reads CASSQGRSAGADTQYF. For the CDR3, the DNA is TGTGCCAGCAGCCAAGGTCGGTCAGCGGGGGCGGATACGCAGTATTTT.

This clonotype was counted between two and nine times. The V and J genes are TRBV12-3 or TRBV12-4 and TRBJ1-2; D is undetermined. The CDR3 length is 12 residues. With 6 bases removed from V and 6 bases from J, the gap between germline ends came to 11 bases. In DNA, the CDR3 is TGTGCCAGCAGCTACATAGAGCATGGCTACACCTTC. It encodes CASSYIEHGYTF.

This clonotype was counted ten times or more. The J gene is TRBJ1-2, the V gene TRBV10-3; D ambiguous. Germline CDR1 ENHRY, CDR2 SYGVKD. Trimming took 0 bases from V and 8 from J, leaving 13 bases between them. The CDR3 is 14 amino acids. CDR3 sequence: CAISESSKVQGYTF. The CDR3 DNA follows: TGTGCCATCAGTGAGTCCAGCAAGGTGCAGGGCTACACCTTC.

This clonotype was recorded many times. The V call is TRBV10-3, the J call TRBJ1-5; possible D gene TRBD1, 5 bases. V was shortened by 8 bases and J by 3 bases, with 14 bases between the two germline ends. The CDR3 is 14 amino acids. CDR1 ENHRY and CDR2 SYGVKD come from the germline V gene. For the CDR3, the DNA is TGTGCCATCGGTACGGGGGTCCCCAATCAGCCCCAGCATTTT. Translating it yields CAIGTGVPNQPQHF.

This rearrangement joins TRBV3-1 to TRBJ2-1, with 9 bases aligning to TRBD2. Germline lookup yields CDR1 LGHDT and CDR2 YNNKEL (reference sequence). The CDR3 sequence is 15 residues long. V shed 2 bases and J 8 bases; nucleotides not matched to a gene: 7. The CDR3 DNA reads TGTGCCAGCAGCCAACCGTCTAGCGGGGACTATGAGCAGTTCTTC. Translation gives CASSQPSSGDYEQFF.

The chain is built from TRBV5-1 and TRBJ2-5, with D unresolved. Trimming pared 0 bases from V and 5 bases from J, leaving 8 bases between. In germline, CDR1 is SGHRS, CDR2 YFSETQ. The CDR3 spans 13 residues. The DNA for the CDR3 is TGCGCCAGCAGCTTGGACGTCCACGAGACCCAGTACTTC. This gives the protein CASSLDVHETQYF.

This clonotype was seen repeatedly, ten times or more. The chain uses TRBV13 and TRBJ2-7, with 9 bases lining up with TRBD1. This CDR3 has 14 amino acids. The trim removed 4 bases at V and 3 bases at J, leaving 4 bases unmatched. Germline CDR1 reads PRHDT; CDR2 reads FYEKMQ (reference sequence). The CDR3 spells CASSSRDRDYEQYF. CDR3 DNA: TGTGCCAGCAGCTCCCGGGACAGGGACTACGAGCAGTACTTC.

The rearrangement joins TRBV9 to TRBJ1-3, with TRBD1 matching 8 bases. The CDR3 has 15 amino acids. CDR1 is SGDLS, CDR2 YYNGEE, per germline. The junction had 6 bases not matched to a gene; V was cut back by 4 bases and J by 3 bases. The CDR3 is CASSTQGAGGNTIYF. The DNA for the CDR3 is TGTGCCAGCAGCACGCAGGGGGCAGGTGGAAACACCATATATTTT.

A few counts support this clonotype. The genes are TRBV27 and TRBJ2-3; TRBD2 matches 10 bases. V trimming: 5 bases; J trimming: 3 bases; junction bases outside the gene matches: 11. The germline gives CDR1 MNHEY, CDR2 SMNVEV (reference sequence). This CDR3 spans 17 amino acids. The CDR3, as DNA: TGTGCCAGCAGTACAAAGCGGGAGGGTGAGGGGACAGATACGCAGTATTTT. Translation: CASSTKREGEGTDTQYF.

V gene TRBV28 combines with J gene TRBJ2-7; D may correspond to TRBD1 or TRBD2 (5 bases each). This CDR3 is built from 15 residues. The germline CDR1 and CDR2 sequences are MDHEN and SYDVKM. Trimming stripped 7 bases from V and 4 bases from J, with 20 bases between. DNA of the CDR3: TGTGCCAGCATGCCCCCACGGGGCAGGTCGTACGAGCAGTACTTC. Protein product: CASMPPRGRSYEQYF.